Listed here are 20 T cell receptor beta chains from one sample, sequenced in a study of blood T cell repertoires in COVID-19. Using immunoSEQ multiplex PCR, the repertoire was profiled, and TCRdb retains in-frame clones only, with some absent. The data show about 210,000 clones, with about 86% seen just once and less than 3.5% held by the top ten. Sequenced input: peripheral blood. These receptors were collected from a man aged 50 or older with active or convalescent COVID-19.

The CDR3 sequence: CASAPSGRSTDTQYF. The CDR3 DNA sequence: TGTGCCAGCGCACCTAGCGGGAGGAGCACAGATACGCAGTATTTT. The chain couples TRBV9 to TRBJ2-3, with 11 bases lining up with TRBD2. The CDR3 is 15 amino acids. The germline V gene encodes CDR1 SGDLS and CDR2 YYNGEE. V shed 7 bases, J shed 0 bases, and the junction held 4 bases outside the gene matches.

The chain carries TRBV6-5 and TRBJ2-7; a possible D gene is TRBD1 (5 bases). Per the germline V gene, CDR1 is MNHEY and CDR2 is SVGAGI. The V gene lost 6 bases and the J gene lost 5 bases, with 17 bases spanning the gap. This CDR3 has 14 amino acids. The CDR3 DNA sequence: TGTGCCAGCAGAGTTCAGGGTGGTCTAAACGAGCAGTACTTC. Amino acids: CASRVQGGLNEQYF.

CDR3 nucleotide sequence: TGTGCCAGCAGCCTAACTAGCAGGGGGCCGACTGAAGCTTTCTTT. This translates into CASSLTSRGPTEAFF. The chain recombines TRBV6-5 with TRBJ1-1; TRBD1 agrees at 8 bases. The CDR3 spans 15 residues. The junction had 11 bases not matched to a gene; V was cut back by 6 bases and J by 5 bases. Looked up from germline, CDR1 is MNHEY and CDR2 is SVGAGI.

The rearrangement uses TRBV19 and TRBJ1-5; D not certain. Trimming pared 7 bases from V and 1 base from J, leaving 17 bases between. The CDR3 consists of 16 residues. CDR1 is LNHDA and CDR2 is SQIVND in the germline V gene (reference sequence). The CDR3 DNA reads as TGTGCCAGTAATAGGCGTGGCGCCGGGAGCAATCAGCCCCAGCATTTT. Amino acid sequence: CASNRRGAGSNQPQHF.

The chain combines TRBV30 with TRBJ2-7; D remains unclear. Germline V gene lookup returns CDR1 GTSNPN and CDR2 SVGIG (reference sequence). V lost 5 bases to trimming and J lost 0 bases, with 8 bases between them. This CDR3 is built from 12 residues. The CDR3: CAWGGPSYEQYF. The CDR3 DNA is TGTGCCTGGGGCGGTCCCTCCTACGAGCAGTACTTC.

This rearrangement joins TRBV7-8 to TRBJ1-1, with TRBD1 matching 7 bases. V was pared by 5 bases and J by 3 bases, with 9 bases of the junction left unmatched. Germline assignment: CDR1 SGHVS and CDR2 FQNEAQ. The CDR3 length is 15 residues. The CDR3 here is CASSRSTGAHTEAFF. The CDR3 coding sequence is TGTGCCAGCAGCAGAAGTACAGGGGCCCACACTGAAGCTTTCTTT.

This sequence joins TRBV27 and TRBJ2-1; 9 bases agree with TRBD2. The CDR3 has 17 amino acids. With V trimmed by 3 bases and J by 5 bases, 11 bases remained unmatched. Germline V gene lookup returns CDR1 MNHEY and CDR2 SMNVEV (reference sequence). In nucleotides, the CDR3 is TGTGCCAGCAGTTTCCGACAGACTAGCGGCCAAAACAATGAGCAGTTCTTC. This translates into CASSFRQTSGQNNEQFF.

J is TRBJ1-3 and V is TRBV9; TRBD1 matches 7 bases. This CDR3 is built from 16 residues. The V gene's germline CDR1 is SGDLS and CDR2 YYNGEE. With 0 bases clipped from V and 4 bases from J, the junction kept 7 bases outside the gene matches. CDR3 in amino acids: CASSVEAQGEGNTIYF. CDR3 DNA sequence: TGTGCCAGCAGCGTAGAGGCCCAGGGGGAGGGAAACACCATATATTTT. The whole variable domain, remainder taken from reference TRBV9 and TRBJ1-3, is DSGVTQTPKHLITATGQRVTLRCSPRSGDLSVYWYQQSLDQGLQFLIQYYNGEERAKGNILERFSAQQFPDLHSELNLSSLELGDSALYFCASSVEAQGEGNTIYFGEGSWLTVV.

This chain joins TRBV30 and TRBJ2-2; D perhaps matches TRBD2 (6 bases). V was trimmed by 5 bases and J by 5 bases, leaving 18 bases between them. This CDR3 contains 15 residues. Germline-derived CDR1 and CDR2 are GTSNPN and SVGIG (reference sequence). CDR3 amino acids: CAWRPMGGNTGELFF. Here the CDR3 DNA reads TGTGCCTGGCGCCCTATGGGGGGTAATACCGGGGAGCTGTTTTTT.

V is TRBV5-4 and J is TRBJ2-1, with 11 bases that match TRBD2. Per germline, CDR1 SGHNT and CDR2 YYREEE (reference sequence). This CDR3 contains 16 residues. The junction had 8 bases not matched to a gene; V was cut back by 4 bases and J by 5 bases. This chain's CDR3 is CASSEGGLAVHNEQFF. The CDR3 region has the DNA TGTGCCAGCAGCGAAGGGGGACTAGCGGTCCACAATGAGCAGTTCTTC. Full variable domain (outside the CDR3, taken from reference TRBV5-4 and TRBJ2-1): ETGVTQSPTHLIKTRGQQVTLRCSSQSGHNTVSWYQQALGQGPQFIFQYYREEENGRGNFPPRFSGLQFPNYSSELNVNALELDDSALYLCASSEGGLAVHNEQFFGPGTRLTVL.

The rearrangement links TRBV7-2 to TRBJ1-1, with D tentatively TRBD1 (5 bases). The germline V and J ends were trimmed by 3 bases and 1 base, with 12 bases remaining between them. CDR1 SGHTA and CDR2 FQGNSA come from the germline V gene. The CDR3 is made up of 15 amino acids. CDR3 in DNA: TGTGCCAGCAGCTTTCGACAGCTTTCGAACACTGAAGCTTTCTTT. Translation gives CASSFRQLSNTEAFF. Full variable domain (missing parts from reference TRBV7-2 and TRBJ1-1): GAGVSQSPSNKVTEKGKDVELRCDPISGHTALYWYRQSLGQGLEFLIYFQGNSAPDKSGLPSDRFSAERTGGSVSTLTIQRTQQEDSAVYLCASSFRQLSNTEAFFGQGTRLTVV.

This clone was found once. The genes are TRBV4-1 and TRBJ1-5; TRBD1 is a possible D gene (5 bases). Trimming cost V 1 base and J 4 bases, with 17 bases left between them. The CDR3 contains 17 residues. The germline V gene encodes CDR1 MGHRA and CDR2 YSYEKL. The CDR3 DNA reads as TGCGCCAGCAGCCAAGTCTCCAGCCTTCAGGGTAATCAGCCCCAGCATTTT. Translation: CASSQVSSLQGNQPQHF.

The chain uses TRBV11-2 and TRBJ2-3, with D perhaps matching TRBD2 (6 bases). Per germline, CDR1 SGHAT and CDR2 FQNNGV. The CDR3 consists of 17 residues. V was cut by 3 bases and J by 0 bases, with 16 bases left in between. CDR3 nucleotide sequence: TGTGCCAGCAGCTTGGGGTTTACTAGCCCCAGCACAGATACGCAGTATTTT. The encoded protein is CASSLGFTSPSTDTQYF.

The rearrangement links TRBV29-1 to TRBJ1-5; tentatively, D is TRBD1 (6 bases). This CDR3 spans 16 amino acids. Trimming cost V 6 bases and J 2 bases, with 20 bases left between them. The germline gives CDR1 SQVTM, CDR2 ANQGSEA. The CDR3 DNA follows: TGCAGCGTCAACGAACCGTACAGGGAAGGCAATCAGCCCCAGCATTTT. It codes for CSVNEPYREGNQPQHF.

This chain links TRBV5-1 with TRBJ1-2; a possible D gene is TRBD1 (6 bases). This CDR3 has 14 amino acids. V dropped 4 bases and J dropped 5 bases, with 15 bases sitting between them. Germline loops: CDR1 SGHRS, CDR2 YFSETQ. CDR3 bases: TGCGCCAGCAGCCAAAGGGACACGGCGTATGGCTACACCTTC. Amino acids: CASSQRDTAYGYTF.

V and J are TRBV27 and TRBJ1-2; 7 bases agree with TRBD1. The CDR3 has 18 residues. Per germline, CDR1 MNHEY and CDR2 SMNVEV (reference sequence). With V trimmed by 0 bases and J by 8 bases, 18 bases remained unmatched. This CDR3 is CASSLSGGQTILIHGYTF. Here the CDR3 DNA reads TGTGCCAGCAGTTTATCGGGGGGACAGACCATTTTAATTCACGGCTACACCTTC.

The CDR3 reads CASSYKSGTSEAFF. The CDR3 DNA is TGTGCCAGCAGCTACAAATCCGGGACATCTGAAGCTTTCTTT. This chain uses TRBV13 with TRBJ1-1; weak D call: TRBD1 (6 bases). The germline V gene encodes CDR1 PRHDT and CDR2 FYEKMQ (reference sequence). This CDR3 is 14 amino acids long. The germline V and J ends were trimmed by 4 bases and 6 bases, with 15 bases remaining between them.

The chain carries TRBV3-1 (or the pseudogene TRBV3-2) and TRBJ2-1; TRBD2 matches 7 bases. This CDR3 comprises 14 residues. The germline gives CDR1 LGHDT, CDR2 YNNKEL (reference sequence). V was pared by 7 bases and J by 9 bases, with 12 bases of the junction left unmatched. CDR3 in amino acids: CASTYRAGFIEQFF. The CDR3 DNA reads TGTGCCAGCACATATAGAGCGGGGTTTATTGAGCAGTTCTTC.

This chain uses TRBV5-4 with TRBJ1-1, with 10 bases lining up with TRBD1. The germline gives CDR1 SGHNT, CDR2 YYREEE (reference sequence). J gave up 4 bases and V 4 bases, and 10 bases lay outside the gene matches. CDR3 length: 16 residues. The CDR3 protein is CASSPIGDRGLTEAFF. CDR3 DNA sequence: TGTGCCAGCAGCCCCATTGGAGACAGGGGGCTCACTGAAGCTTTCTTT.

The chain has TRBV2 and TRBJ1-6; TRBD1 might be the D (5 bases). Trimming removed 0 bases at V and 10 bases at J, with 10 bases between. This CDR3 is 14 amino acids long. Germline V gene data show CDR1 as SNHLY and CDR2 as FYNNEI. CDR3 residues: CASSEAGYRSPLHF. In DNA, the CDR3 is TGTGCCAGCAGTGAAGCAGGGTACAGGTCACCCCTCCACTTT. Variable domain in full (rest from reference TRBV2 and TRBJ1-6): EPEVTQTPSHQVTQMGQEVILRCVPISNHLYFYWYRQILGQKVEFLVSFYNNEISEKSEIFDDQFSVERPDGSNFTLKIRSTKLEDSAMYFCASSEAGYRSPLHFGNGTRLTVT.